Shown below are 7 T cell receptor beta chains from a single sample sequenced in a study of monozygotic twins with inflammatory bowel disease. Following a re-call of the 5' RACE reads, TCRdb has one entry per CDR3 protein and lacks DNA. The sample holds about 210,000 distinct CDR3 sequences. Material: blood. All receptors derive from a human donor with ulcerative colitis or Crohn's disease, or a healthy co-twin of an affected twin (not recorded which).

This rearrangement joins TRBV5-4 to TRBJ2-7. The germline CDR1 and CDR2 sequences are SGHNT and YYREEE (reference sequence). The CDR3 totals 14 residues. This chain's CDR3 is CASSLSDWTYEQYF.

The chain joins TRBV20-1 to TRBJ2-2; TCRdb lists TRBD1, though no DNA is available to test this call. CDR3 size: 15 residues. Germline loops: CDR1 DFQATT, CDR2 SNEGSKA (reference sequence). The CDR3 here is CSARFPRGGSGELFF.

The chain couples TRBV5-5 to TRBJ1-6. The germline V gene has CDR1 SGHKS and CDR2 YYEKEE (reference sequence). The CDR3 spans 17 residues. The CDR3 protein is CASSLGAPSSYNSPLHF.

This chain connects TRBV5-1 to TRBJ2-5; TCRdb picks TRBD1, but there is no DNA to check that call. Germline V gene sequence: CDR1 SGHRS, CDR2 YFSETQ. The CDR3 sequence is 15 residues long. CDR3 residues: CASSFGQGGIETQYF.

The V gene is TRBV7-9, the J gene TRBJ2-1; TCRdb names TRBD1, which stays unverified in the absence of DNA. The CDR3 contains 17 residues. The germline V gene has CDR1 SEHNR and CDR2 FQNEAQ (reference sequence). CDR3 region: CASSEDRAPSSYNEQFF.

The rearrangement uses TRBV7-2 and TRBJ2-1. Germline V gene sequence: CDR1 SGHTA, CDR2 FQGNSA. The CDR3 covers 12 residues. CDR3 sequence reads: CASSWTSNEQFF. Looking up the rest from reference TRBV7-2 and TRBJ2-1 gives the full variable domain: GAGVSQSPSNKVTEKGKDVELRCDPISGHTALYWYRQSLGQGLEFLIYFQGNSAPDKSGLPSDRFSAERTGGSVSTLTIQRTQQEDSAVYLCASSWTSNEQFFGPGTRLTVL.

The V call is TRBV7-6, the J call TRBJ1-4; TCRdb's D gene call, TRBD1, goes unchecked for lack of DNA. The length of the CDR3 is 16 residues. Germline lookup yields CDR1 SGHVS and CDR2 FNYEAQ. CDR3 residues: CASSLVVGTGREKLFF.